The rows below give T cell receptor beta chains drawn from one sample of a study of blood T cell repertoires in COVID-19. Assay used: immunoSEQ multiplex PCR; TCRdb lists only in-frame clones, some missing. The table lists under 350,000 clones, more than 85% of them singletons. The sequenced sample consisted of peripheral blood. The source of these receptors is a man aged 35-49 years with acute or convalescent COVID-19. The CDR3 runs from the conserved cysteine through the conserved F or W. A D gene is named only where the DNA matches it firmly. The size entry is marked missing in some rows and otherwise reads once, few, many or a size class.

>TRBV6-5|TRBD1|TRBJ2-2|-
TGTGCCAGCAGACGGACAGGGGACACCGGGGAGCTGTTTTTT
CASRRTGDTGELFF
>TRBV5-6|-|TRBJ1-4|few
TGTGCCAGCAGCGAAACAGGGAAGAGGGGTGAAAAACTGTTTTTT
CASSETGKRGEKLFF
>TRBV7-8|-|TRBJ1-5|-
TGTGCCAGCAGCTTATTAGGGGCTCTTAGCAATCAGCCCCAGCATTTT
CASSLLGALSNQPQHF
>TRBV2|-|TRBJ2-4|-
TGTGCCAGCAGTGAAAGTAGAAGCATTCAGTACTTC
CASSESRSIQYF
>TRBV19|-|TRBJ1-2|-
TGTGCCAGTACTTCGACAGTTACCTATGGCTACACCTTC
CASTSTVTYGYTF
>TRBV6-5|-|TRBJ1-1|-
TGTGCCAGCACCCAAAGGAGGCTTGAAGCTTTCTTT
CASTQRRLEAFF
>TRBV5-1|TRBD1|TRBJ1-6|-
TGCGCCAGCAGCCTCATGACAGGGTCCGATTCACCCCTCCACTTT
CASSLMTGSDSPLHF
>TRBV11-2|-|TRBJ1-2|-
TGTGCCAGCAGCTTGAGGGGGGGGCCCCTCTATGGCTACACCTTC
CASSLRGGPLYGYTF
>TRBV5-1|TRBD2|TRBJ2-7|-
TGCGCCAGCAGCCCAGGACTAGCGGGGGCGTCCTACGAGCAGTACTTC
CASSPGLAGASYEQYF
>TRBV5-1|TRBD2|TRBJ2-3|-
TGCGCCAGCAGCTTCTACCTTAGCGGGGGGGCCGTCGATACGCAGTATTTT
CASSFYLSGGAVDTQYF
>TRBV19|-|TRBJ1-2|-
TGTGCCAGTAGAACAGGGTCCGCTAACTATGGCTACACCTTC
CASRTGSANYGYTF
>TRBV5-1|TRBD1|TRBJ2-7|once
TGCGCCAGCAGCTTAAGGACAGGAGACTACGAGCAGTACTTC
CASSLRTGDYEQYF